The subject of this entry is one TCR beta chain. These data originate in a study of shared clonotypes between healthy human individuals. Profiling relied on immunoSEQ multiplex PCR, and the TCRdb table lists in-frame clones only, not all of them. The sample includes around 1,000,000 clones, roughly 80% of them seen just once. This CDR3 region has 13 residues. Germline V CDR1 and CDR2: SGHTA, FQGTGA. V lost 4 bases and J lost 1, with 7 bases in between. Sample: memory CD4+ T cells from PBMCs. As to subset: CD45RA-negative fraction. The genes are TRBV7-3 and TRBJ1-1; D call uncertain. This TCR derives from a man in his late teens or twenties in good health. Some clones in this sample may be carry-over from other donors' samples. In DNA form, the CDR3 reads TGTGCCAGCAGCTCAGGTCCGAACACTGAAGCTTTCTTT. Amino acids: CASSSGPNTEAFF.